This T cell receptor (beta chain) came from a study of T cells of healthy individuals. TCRdb re-derived calls from the 5' RACE reads in MiXCR, one entry per CDR3 protein. Here the sample spans about 60,000 distinct CDR3 sequences, 16% being singletons. Germline trimming cut 2 bases from V and 0 bases from J; bases unmatched to any gene: 9. The CDR3 contains 19 residues. In germline, CDR1 is MNHEY, CDR2 SVGAGI. This clonotype occurred many times. J is TRBJ2-6 and V is TRBV6-5, with 8 bases matching TRBD1. This receptor was identified in a human donor in good health. The CDR3 DNA sequence: TGTGCCAGCAGTTACACCGGGACAGGTCGATCCTCTGGGGCCAACGTCCTGACTTTC. It translates to CASSYTGTGRSSGANVLTF.